The TCR beta chain described here comes from a study of Ad26.COV2.S vaccination and SARS-CoV-2 variants. The treatment: roughly 19 received Ad26.COV2.S at low or high dose, single or two shots; 5 received placebo; per-sample allocation not given. Day 63 after the first vaccine or placebo injection was the time point for sampling. Germline lookup yields CDR1 MGHRA and CDR2 YSYEKL. V was pared by 2 bases and J by 0 bases, with 16 bases between. The CDR3 totals 17 residues. Profiled with immunoSEQ multiplex PCR; TCRdb holds only in-frame clones, not every one. The data contain around 400,000 clones, 83% of them singletons.

The V and J genes are TRBV4-1 and TRBJ1-1; no firm D call. The source was peripheral blood, collected in a trial of Ad26.COV2.S vaccine versus placebo. This receptor was taken from a person between 18 and 60 years old who received the Ad26.COV2.S COVID-19 vaccine or a placebo. CDR3 region: CASSQMTEVRLNTEAFF. The CDR3 DNA is TGCGCCAGCAGCCAAATGACGGAGGTACGGCTGAACACTGAAGCTTTCTTT.